These 24 T cell receptor beta chains originate from one sample sequenced in a study of blood T cell repertoires in COVID-19. Data came from immunoSEQ multiplex PCR; TCRdb stores just in-frame clones and leaves some out. The sample has 150,000 to 200,000 clones, roughly 88% seen once. Sequenced input: PBMCs or T cells enriched from blood (not recorded which). These receptors all stem from a man in his sixties or seventies who had been exposed to COVID-19.

The chain recombines TRBV7-2 with TRBJ2-7; 10 bases are a match to TRBD2. The J segment lost 3 bases and the V segment lost 3 bases, leaving 2 bases of the junction unmatched. Germline CDR1 reads SGHTA; CDR2 reads FQGNSA. This CDR3 spans 14 amino acids. The DNA of the CDR3 is TGTGCCAGCAGCTTGGCTAGCGGGAGCTACGAGCAGTACTTC. Translation: CASSLASGSYEQYF.

The V and J genes are TRBV18 and TRBJ2-3; 9 bases fit TRBD2. The CDR3 has 13 residues. J gave up 10 bases and V 10 bases, and 12 bases lay outside the gene matches. Per the germline V gene, CDR1 is KGHSH and CDR2 is LQKENI. The CDR3 loop is CATVRASGTAQYF. As DNA, the CDR3 is TGTGCCACCGTAAGGGCTAGCGGGACGGCGCAGTATTTT. The full variable domain, its missing parts supplied by reference TRBV18 and TRBJ2-3, is NAGVMQNPRHLVRRRGQEARLRCSPMKGHSHVYWYRQLPEEGLKFMVYLQKENIIDESGMPKERFSAEFPKEGPSILRIQQVVRGDSAAYFCATVRASGTAQYFGPGTRLTVL.

The V gene is TRBV28, the J gene TRBJ2-7, with 16 bases identical to TRBD2. Looked up from germline, CDR1 is MDHEN and CDR2 is SYDVKM. J was trimmed by 4 bases and V by 4 bases; bases with no gene match: 4. The CDR3 runs 16 residues. CDR3 in DNA: TGTGCCAGCAGTTCCCTGGGACTAGCGGGAGGGTACGAGCAGTACTTC. Residues: CASSSLGLAGGYEQYF.

This clone showed up just a few times. The V and J genes are TRBV18 and TRBJ1-6; D is undetermined. CDR1 and CDR2 (germline): KGHSH, LQKENI. V shed 5 bases and J shed 0 bases, with 11 bases lying between them. The CDR3 loop spans 16 amino acids. The CDR3 sequence: CASSNTASSYNSPLHF. The CDR3 nucleotides read TGTGCCAGCTCAAATACTGCAAGCTCCTATAATTCACCCCTCCACTTT.

The chain joins TRBV9 to TRBJ1-1; TRBD1 matches at 9 bases. V shed 4 bases and J 11 bases; nucleotides not matched to a gene: 12. CDR1 SGDLS and CDR2 YYNGEE come from the germline V gene. The CDR3 consists of 14 residues. CDR3 protein: CASSPTGTGISAFF. The CDR3 bases are TGTGCCAGCAGCCCGACCGGGACAGGGATTTCGGCTTTCTTT.

This sequence joins TRBV27 and TRBJ2-7, with 9 bases matching TRBD1. CDR3 length equals 15 residues. V lost 7 bases and J lost 4; bases outside the gene matches: 11. Germline assignment: CDR1 MNHEY and CDR2 SMNVEV (reference sequence). The CDR3 protein is CASTVYPDRGYEQYF. In nucleotides, the CDR3 is TGTGCCAGCACCGTTTACCCCGACAGGGGGTACGAGCAGTACTTC.

This clone has just a few counts. The CDR3 DNA follows: TGTGCCAGCAGCTTAGGGGGCCATCCCCCCTCTGGAAACACCATATATTTT. Its translation is CASSLGGHPPSGNTIYF. This sequence joins TRBV7-8 and TRBJ1-3; maybe TRBD1 (5 bases). Germline loops: CDR1 SGHVS, CDR2 FQNEAQ. The CDR3 totals 17 residues. Trimming left V 1 base short and J 0 bases short, with 13 bases between.

This chain links TRBV9 with TRBJ1-6; weak D call: TRBD1 (6 bases). Germline CDR1 and CDR2: SGDLS and YYNGEE. This CDR3 spans 17 amino acids. V was clipped by 4 bases and J by 0 bases, with 14 bases between them. CDR3 residues: CASSPGQRSSYNSPLHF. In DNA form, the CDR3 reads TGTGCCAGCAGCCCAGGACAGCGAAGCTCCTATAATTCACCCCTCCACTTT.

V is TRBV3-1 (or the pseudogene TRBV3-2) and J is TRBJ2-3, with D unresolved. This CDR3 comprises 15 residues. V lost 0 bases to trimming and J lost 4 bases, with 11 bases between them. CDR1 LGHDT and CDR2 YNNKEL come from the germline V gene (reference sequence). CDR3 DNA: TGTGCCAGCAGCCAAGAGGCCCTTAACGCAGATACGCAGTATTTT. Protein sequence: CASSQEALNADTQYF.

This chain links TRBV11-3 with TRBJ1-1, with D possibly TRBD1 on 6 matching bases. CDR3 length equals 12 residues. Trimming removed 5 bases at V and 5 bases at J, with 9 bases between. CDR1 and CDR2 (germline): SGHNT, YENEEA. The CDR3 sequence: CASSKDRTEAFF. The CDR3 bases are TGTGCCAGCAGCAAAGACAGGACTGAAGCTTTCTTT.

The V and J genes are TRBV4-3 and TRBJ1-1; D is perhaps TRBD1 (5 bases). The germline V gene has CDR1 LGHNA and CDR2 YSLEER. The CDR3 is 15 residues long. Trimming shortened V by 2 bases and J by 1 base, and 11 bases separated the two germline ends. The chain's CDR3 is CASSQLGLWNTEAFF. Written as DNA, the CDR3 is TGCGCCAGCAGCCAATTGGGACTTTGGAACACTGAAGCTTTCTTT.

This clone turned up a few times. This chain joins TRBV2 and TRBJ2-1, with 8 bases that match TRBD2. Germline-derived CDR1 and CDR2 are SNHLY and FYNNEI. The J segment lost 5 bases and the V segment lost 10 bases, leaving 10 bases of the junction unmatched. The CDR3 covers 14 residues. DNA of the CDR3: TGTGCCAACCCCGCTAGCGGGTTGAACAATGAGCAGTTCTTC. Its translation is CANPASGLNNEQFF.

This clone was recorded only once. The rearrangement joins TRBV5-1 to TRBJ2-5; 16 bases agree with TRBD2. J lost 5 bases, V lost 4 bases, and 11 bases had no gene match. The CDR3 length is 18 residues. Germline CDR1 is SGHRS and CDR2 is YFSETQ. CDR3 bases: TGCGCCAGCAGCAGATCGGGACTAGCGGGAGGGCCGGGGGAGACCCAGTACTTC. Protein: CASSRSGLAGGPGETQYF.

The V and J genes are TRBV20-1 and TRBJ1-2; perhaps TRBD1 as D (5 bases). Between the trimmed V and J ends, which lost 5 bases and 7 bases, there was a span of 11 bases. This CDR3 comprises 11 residues. Germline CDR1 and CDR2: DFQATT and SNEGSKA (reference sequence). CDR3 DNA sequence: TGCAGTGCTGGGGGGGAGGGTGGCTACACCTTC. Its protein product is CSAGGEGGYTF.

The chain has TRBV3-1 (or the pseudogene TRBV3-2) and TRBJ1-5; D gene unclear. Trimming pared 1 base from V and 1 base from J, leaving 5 bases between. The CDR3 runs 14 residues. Germline V gives CDR1 LGHDT, CDR2 YNNKEL (reference sequence). CDR3 in DNA: TGTGCCAGCAGCCAAGCGGAGAGCAATCAGCCCCAGCATTTT. This translates into CASSQAESNQPQHF.

The genes are TRBV3-1 (or the pseudogene TRBV3-2) and TRBJ1-1; no definite D call. The CDR3 totals 11 residues. V was cut by 2 bases and J by 7 bases, with 5 bases left in between. Germline V gives CDR1 LGHDT, CDR2 YNNKEL (reference sequence). The CDR3 loop is CASSQLGEAFF. DNA of the CDR3: TGTGCCAGCAGCCAACTAGGTGAAGCTTTCTTT.

The chain is built from TRBV7-8 and TRBJ2-1, with 10 bases aligning to TRBD2. The CDR3 is 17 residues long. V trimming: 7 bases; J trimming: 6 bases; junction bases outside the gene matches: 15. CDR1 is SGHVS, CDR2 FQNEAQ, per germline. The CDR3 loop is CASILSSGRRSGNEQFF. CDR3 bases: TGTGCCAGCATCCTTTCTAGCGGGAGACGGTCGGGCAATGAGCAGTTCTTC.

The V call is TRBV27, the J call TRBJ2-2; D gene ambiguous. V lost 1 base and J 1 base, leaving 7 bases between the germline ends. In germline, CDR1 is MNHEY, CDR2 SMNVEV (reference sequence). The length of the CDR3 is 15 residues. CDR3 bases: TGTGCCAGCAGTTTATACGGGTTGAACACCGGGGAGCTGTTTTTT. Encoded protein: CASSLYGLNTGELFF.

The genes are TRBV7-2 and TRBJ1-2; D perhaps matches TRBD1 (6 bases). Germline V gene lookup returns CDR1 SGHTA and CDR2 FQGNSA. Between the trimmed V and J ends, which lost 5 bases and 5 bases, there was a span of 12 bases. This CDR3 is 13 amino acids long. CDR3 protein: CASSPRQAYGYTF. In DNA form, the CDR3 reads TGTGCCAGCAGCCCACGACAGGCGTATGGCTACACCTTC.

The rearrangement uses TRBV19 and TRBJ1-2; D not certain. The germline V gene has CDR1 LNHDA and CDR2 SQIVND (reference sequence). V lost 3 bases to trimming and J lost 8 bases, with 16 bases between them. The CDR3 has 14 residues. CDR3 in DNA: TGTGCCAGTAGTATGCGGCAGGCCGGGGAAGGCTACACCTTC. Translating gives CASSMRQAGEGYTF.

V gene TRBV25-1 combines with J gene TRBJ2-4; 7 bases line up with TRBD1. CDR1 is MGHDK, CDR2 SYGVNS, per germline. The J segment lost 8 bases and the V segment lost 6 bases, leaving 10 bases of the junction unmatched. The CDR3 covers 14 residues. The CDR3 region is CASSLTGIGHIQYF. CDR3 bases: TGTGCCAGCAGCCTGACAGGGATAGGTCACATTCAGTACTTC.

The chain couples TRBV6-4 to TRBJ2-1, with D tentatively TRBD2 (6 bases). Germline CDR1 and CDR2: MRHNA and SNTAGT. The CDR3 runs to 16 residues. Trimming took 3 bases from V and 4 from J, leaving 16 bases between them. CDR3 region: CASSDGLSGGYNEQFF. DNA for the CDR3: TGTGCCAGCAGTGATGGGTTGAGCGGAGGGTACAATGAGCAGTTCTTC.

V and J are TRBV7-2 and TRBJ2-7; no clear D. Trimming pared 1 base from V and 6 bases from J, leaving 10 bases between. Germline V CDR1 and CDR2: SGHTA, FQGNSA. The CDR3 sequence is 13 residues long. CDR3 in DNA: TGTGCCAGCAGCTTAGGCCAGGTGAGCGAGCAGTACTTC. Its protein product is CASSLGQVSEQYF.

This clone appeared once. This chain uses TRBV28 with TRBJ1-2, with TRBD1 matching 7 bases. This CDR3 has 15 amino acids. V was clipped by 3 bases and J by 2 bases; unmatched bases: 6. CDR1 MDHEN and CDR2 SYDVKM come from the germline V gene. The CDR3 DNA is TGTGCCAGCAGTTTGGGACAGACTGTAAACTATGGCTACACCTTC. This gives the protein CASSLGQTVNYGYTF.